This is a list of T cell receptor beta chains from one sample in a study of cytomegalovirus exposure and HLA in healthy donors. Profiling relied on immunoSEQ multiplex PCR, and the TCRdb table lists in-frame clones only, not all of them. In total, the table holds 100,000 to 150,000 clones. The sequencing input was PBMCs. These receptors all stem from a man aged 18 to 30 in good health and CMV-seronegative. CDR3s include the opening cysteine and the closing phenylalanine or tryptophan.

J gene: TRBJ2-3; V gene: TRBV10-3; CDR3 protein: CAISDTGLVSTDTQYF
J gene: TRBJ1-1; V gene: TRBV7-8; CDR3 protein: CASSFLQSNTEAFF
J gene: TRBJ1-2; V gene: TRBV11-3; CDR3 protein: CASSLVWTGDDIDYGYTF
J gene: TRBJ2-3; V gene: TRBV6-4; CDR3 protein: CASSDSSGGPTDTQYF
J gene: TRBJ1-1; V gene: TRBV6-6; CDR3 protein: CASSYRSVTEAFF
J gene: TRBJ2-3; V gene: TRBV2; CDR3 protein: CASSPSGGAVDTQYF
J gene: TRBJ2-7; V gene: TRBV9; CDR3 protein: CASIGTGVYEQYF
J gene: TRBJ1-5; V gene: TRBV30; CDR3 protein: CAWSNTLRGQPQHF
J gene: TRBJ2-7; V gene: TRBV4-1; CDR3 protein: CASTPGTANYEQYF
J gene: TRBJ2-1; V gene: TRBV9; CDR3 protein: CASSAGVSSYNEQFF
J gene: TRBJ2-7; V gene: TRBV28; CDR3 protein: CASSAPGSPYEQYF
J gene: TRBJ2-5; V gene: TRBV28; CDR3 protein: CASSLQEETQYF
J gene: TRBJ1-2; V gene: TRBV29-1; CDR3 protein: CSVVSPGQGFGYTF
J gene: TRBJ2-5; V gene: TRBV25-1; CDR3 protein: CATTGHVKEETQYF
J gene: TRBJ2-4; V gene: TRBV4-3; CDR3 protein: CASSRTGYRDIQYF
J gene: TRBJ1-1; V gene: TRBV27; CDR3 protein: CASSFRKGMNTEAFF